One sample yielded the 2 T cell receptor beta chains listed below, sequenced in a study of blood T cells in healthy people across ages. Together with a sample-barcoded 5' primer, a J-beta primer mix was included in a second PCR lasting roughly 6 to 12 cycles. TCRdb processed the 5' RACE reads anew with MiXCR; each CDR3 protein has one entry. The table lists over 1,300,000 distinct CDR3 sequences, 59% of them singletons. Sequenced sample: blood. These TCRs come from a man aged 18 to 29 in good health.

This clonotype has only a few counts. The chain is built from TRBV4-3 and TRBJ2-4; 8 bases map to TRBD2. The CDR3 spans 17 residues. The germline V gene encodes CDR1 LGHNA and CDR2 YSLEER. V shed 1 base and J 0 bases; nucleotides not matched to a gene: 5. In DNA form, the CDR3 reads TGCGCCAGCAGCCAAGTTCCGGGAGGGCTAGCCAAAAACATTCAGTACTTC. This sequence encodes CASSQVPGGLAKNIQYF.

This clonotype was detected a few times. V is TRBV6-5 and J is TRBJ1-2; no clear D gene. Trimming stripped 6 bases from V and 3 bases from J, with 11 bases between. Germline V CDR1 and CDR2: MNHEY, SVGAGI. The CDR3 consists of 13 residues. The CDR3 here is CASSPSPDYGYTF. In nucleotides, the CDR3 is TGTGCCAGCAGCCCCTCCCCAGACTATGGCTACACCTTC.